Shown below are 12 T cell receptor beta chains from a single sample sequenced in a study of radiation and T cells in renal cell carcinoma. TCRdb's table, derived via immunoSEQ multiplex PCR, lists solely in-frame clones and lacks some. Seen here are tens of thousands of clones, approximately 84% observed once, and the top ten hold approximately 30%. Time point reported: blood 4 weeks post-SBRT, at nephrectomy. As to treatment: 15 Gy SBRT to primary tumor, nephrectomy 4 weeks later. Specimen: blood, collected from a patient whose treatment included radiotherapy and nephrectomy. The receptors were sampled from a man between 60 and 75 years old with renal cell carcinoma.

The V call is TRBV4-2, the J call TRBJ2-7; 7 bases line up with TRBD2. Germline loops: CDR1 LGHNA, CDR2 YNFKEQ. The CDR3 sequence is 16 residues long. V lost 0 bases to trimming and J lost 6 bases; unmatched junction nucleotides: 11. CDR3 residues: CASSQEVLAVASEQYF. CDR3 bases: TGTGCCAGCAGCCAAGAAGTTCTAGCGGTGGCCTCCGAGCAGTACTTC.

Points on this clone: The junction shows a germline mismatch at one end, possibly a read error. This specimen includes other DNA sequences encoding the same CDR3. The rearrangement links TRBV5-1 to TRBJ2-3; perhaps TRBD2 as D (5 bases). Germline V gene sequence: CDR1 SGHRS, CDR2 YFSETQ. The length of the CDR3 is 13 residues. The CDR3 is CASSLGGTDTQYF. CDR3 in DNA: TGCGCCAGCAGTTTGGGAGGCACAGATACGCAGTATTTT. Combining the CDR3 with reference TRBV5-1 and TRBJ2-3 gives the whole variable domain KAGVTQTPRYLIKTRGQQVTLSCSPISGHRSVSWYQQTPGQGLQFLFEYFSETQRNKGNFPGRFSGRQFSNSRSEMNVSTLELGDSALYLCASSLGGTDTQYFGPGTRLTVL.

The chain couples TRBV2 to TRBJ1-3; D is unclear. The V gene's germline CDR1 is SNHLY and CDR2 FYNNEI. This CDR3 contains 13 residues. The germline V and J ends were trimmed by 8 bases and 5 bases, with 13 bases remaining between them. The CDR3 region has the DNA TGTGCCAGCGGCGGTGAGAGGAGAAACACCATATATTTT. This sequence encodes CASGGERRNTIYF.

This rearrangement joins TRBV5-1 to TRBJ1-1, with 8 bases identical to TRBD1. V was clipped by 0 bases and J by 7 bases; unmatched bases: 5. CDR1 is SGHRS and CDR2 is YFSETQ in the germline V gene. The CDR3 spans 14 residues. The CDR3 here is CASSLAGQGGEAFF. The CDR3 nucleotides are TGCGCCAGCAGCTTGGCCGGACAGGGTGGTGAAGCTTTCTTT.

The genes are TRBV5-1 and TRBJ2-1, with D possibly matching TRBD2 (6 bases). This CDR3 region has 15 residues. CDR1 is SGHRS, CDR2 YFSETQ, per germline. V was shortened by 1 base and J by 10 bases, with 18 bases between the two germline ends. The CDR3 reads CASSLKGRPWLEQFF. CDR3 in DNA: TGCGCCAGCAGCTTGAAGGGGAGGCCCTGGTTGGAGCAGTTCTTC.

CDR3 bases: TGTGCCAGCAGCCCCACTGATCCAGGCGAGACCCAGTACTTC. Amino acid sequence: CASSPTDPGETQYF. The chain uses TRBV2 and TRBJ2-5; D is uncertain. V shed 6 bases and J shed 5 bases, with 16 bases lying between them. This CDR3 comprises 14 residues. CDR1 is SNHLY, CDR2 FYNNEI, per germline.

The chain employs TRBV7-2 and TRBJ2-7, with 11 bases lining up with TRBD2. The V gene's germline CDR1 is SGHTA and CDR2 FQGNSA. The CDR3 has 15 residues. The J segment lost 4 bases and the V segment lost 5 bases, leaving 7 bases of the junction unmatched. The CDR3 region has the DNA TGTGCCAGCAGCATCCTAGCGGGAGGTGCGTACGAGCAGTACTTC. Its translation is CASSILAGGAYEQYF.

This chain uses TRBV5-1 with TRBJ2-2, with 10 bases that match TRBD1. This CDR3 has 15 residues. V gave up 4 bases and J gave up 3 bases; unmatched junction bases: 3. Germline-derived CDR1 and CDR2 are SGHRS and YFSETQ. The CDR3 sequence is CASSAGQGDTGELFF. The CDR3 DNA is TGCGCCAGCAGCGCCGGACAGGGGGACACCGGGGAGCTGTTTTTT.

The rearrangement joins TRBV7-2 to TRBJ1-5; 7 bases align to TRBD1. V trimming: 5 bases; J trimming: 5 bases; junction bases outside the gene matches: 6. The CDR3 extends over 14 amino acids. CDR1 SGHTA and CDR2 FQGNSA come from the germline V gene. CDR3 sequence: CASSLRQGDQPQHF. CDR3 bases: TGTGCCAGCAGCCTAAGACAGGGCGATCAGCCCCAGCATTTT.

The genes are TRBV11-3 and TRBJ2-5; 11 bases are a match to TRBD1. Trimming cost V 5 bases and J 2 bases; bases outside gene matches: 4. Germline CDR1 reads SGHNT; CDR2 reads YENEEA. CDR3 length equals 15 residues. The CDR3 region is CASSPGTGGQETQYF. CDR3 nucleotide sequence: TGTGCCAGCAGCCCTGGGACAGGGGGTCAAGAGACCCAGTACTTC.

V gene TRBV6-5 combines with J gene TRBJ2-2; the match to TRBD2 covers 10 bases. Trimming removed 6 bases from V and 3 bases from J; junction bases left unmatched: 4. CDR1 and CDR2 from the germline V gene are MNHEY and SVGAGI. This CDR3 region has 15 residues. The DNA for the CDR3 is TGTGCCAGCAGGAGAGCGGGAGGGGACACCGGGGAGCTGTTTTTT. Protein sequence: CASRRAGGDTGELFF.

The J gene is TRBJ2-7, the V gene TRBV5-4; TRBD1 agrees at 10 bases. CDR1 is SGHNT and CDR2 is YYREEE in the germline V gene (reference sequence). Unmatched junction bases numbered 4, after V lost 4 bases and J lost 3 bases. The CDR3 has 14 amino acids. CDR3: CASSPGQGFYEQYF. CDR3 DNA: TGTGCCAGCAGCCCGGGACAGGGGTTCTACGAGCAGTACTTC.